This T cell receptor beta chain was recovered during a study of T cells expressing NK-cell markers. Study background: Cells sorted as CD3+CD56+NKG2C+, CD3+CD56+NKG2C- and CD3+CD56-NKG2C+ T cells supplied the TCR beta repertoires.

With respect to this clonotype: No antigen is known for it.

Regarding the study as a whole: A few donors' CD3+CD56-NKG2C+ cells were dominated by the same clonotypes.

After re-calling the 5' RACE reads, TCRdb lists one entry per CDR3 protein, DNA absent. This sample's table has some 450,000 distinct CDR3 sequences. The receptor was isolated from a woman aged 18-69 years in good health. Sequences were obtained from blood T cells: a sorted CD56 or NKG2C T cell subset, CD4+ or CD8+ T cells, or bulk PBMC T cells (not recorded which).

CDR3 in amino acids: CASRSTGGCGTGELFF. V and J are TRBV19 and TRBJ2-2; TCRdb reports TRBD1, a call that lacks DNA to check it against. This CDR3 is 16 amino acids long. Germline-derived CDR1 and CDR2 are LNHDA and SQIVND (reference sequence).